This entry is about one T cell receptor (beta chain). These data belong to a study of T cells in women clearing cervical HPV infection. Study-level background: Control women cleared a single incident HPV16 infection within 12 months.

Data came from immunoSEQ multiplex PCR; TCRdb stores just in-frame clones and leaves some out. The sample has tens of thousands of clones. The source material was blood buffy coat. The clonotype comes from a woman between 18 and 75 years old with a cervical HPV16 infection that either progressed to CIN3+ or cleared (not recorded which).

The CDR3 sequence is CAWVTRSSGANVLFF. CDR3 DNA, as far as it was read: TGTGCCTGGGTGACACGGAGCTCTGGGGCCAACGTA. The rearrangement uses TRBV30 and TRBJ1-4; a weak D match, TRBD1 (5 bases). Read sequence stops 3 residues before the CDR3 end, and the germline J gene provides the missing end. This CDR3 is built from 15 residues. CDR1 is GTSNPN, CDR2 SVGIG, per germline (reference sequence).